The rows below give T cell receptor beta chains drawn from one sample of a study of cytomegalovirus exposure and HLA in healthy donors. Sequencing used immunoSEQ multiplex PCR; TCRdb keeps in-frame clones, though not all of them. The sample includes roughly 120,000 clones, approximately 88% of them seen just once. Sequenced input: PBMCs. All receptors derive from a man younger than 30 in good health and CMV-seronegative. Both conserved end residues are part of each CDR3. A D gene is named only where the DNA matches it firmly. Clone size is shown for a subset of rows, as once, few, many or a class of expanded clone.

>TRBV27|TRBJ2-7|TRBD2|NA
TGTGCCAGCAGTTTGAGGGCGGGGGCCTACGAGCAGTACTTC
CASSLRAGAYEQYF
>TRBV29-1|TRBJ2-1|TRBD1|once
TGCAGCGCCCCAAAGACAGGGGGGAATGAGCAGTTCTTC
CSAPKTGGNEQFF
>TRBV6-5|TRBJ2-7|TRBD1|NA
TGTGCCAGCGGTAAAGGGACAGGGGTCTGGAACGAGCAGTACTTC
CASGKGTGVWNEQYF
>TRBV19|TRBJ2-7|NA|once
TGTGCCAGTAGTATACAAAACGCAGGGACCTACGAGCAGTACTTC
CASSIQNAGTYEQYF
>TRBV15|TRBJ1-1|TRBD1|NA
TGTGCCACCAGCACGGGACAGGCCCGCATTGAAGCTTTCTTT
CATSTGQARIEAFF
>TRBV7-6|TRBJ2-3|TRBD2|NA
TGTGCCAGCAGCTTTGGGACGCACGACGGGGGGGGCACAGATACGCAGTATTTT
CASSFGTHDGGGTDTQYF
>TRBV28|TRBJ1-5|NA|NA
TGTGCCAGCAGTTTCGGGCAGGGAAATCAGCCCCAGCATTTT
CASSFGQGNQPQHF
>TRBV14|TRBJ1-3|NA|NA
TGTGCCAGCAGCCTACGCGGGGGAAACACCATATATTTT
CASSLRGGNTIYF
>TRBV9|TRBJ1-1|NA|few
TGTGCCAGCAATTCACCGAGGACTGAAGCTTTCTTT
CASNSPRTEAFF
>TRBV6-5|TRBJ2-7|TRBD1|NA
TGTGCCAGCAGTTACTCCTCGGACAGGCCCTACGAGCAGTACTTC
CASSYSSDRPYEQYF
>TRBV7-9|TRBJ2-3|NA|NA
TGTGCCAGCAGCCCCTGGAAATCTAGCGCTAGCACAGATACGCAGTATTTT
CASSPWKSSASTDTQYF
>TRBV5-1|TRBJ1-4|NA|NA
TGCGCCAGCAGCTTGGGGCAGTTCAATGAAAAACTGTTTTTT
CASSLGQFNEKLFF
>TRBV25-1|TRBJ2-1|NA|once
TGTGCCAGCAGTGAATTCCCCAACAGTGAGCAGTTCTTC
CASSEFPNSEQFF
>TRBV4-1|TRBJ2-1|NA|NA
TGCGCCAGCAGTGGCCTTTCTGTTGATGAGCAGTTCTTC
CASSGLSVDEQFF
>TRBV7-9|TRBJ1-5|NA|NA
TGTGCCAGCAGCTTAGGCGGAGGTCAGCCCCAGCATTTT
CASSLGGGQPQHF
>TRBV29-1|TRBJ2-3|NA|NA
TGCAGCGGGGACACGCACGAACTCGGGGATACAGATACGCAGTATTTT
CSGDTHELGDTDTQYF
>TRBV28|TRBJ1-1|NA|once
TGTGCCAGCCGTCCTGCAGGGGTCGCCACTGAAGCTTTCTTT
CASRPAGVATEAFF
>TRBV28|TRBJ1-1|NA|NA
TGTGCCAGCAGTTTTCGGGGTCGGACTGAAGCTTTCTTT
CASSFRGRTEAFF
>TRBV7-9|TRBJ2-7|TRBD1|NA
TGTGCCAGCAGCTTTTCGACAGGGTCTGGCGAGCAGTACTTC
CASSFSTGSGEQYF
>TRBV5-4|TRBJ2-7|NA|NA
TGTGCCAGCAGCGCTACCTCGGGACTGTCCTACGAGCAGTACTTC
CASSATSGLSYEQYF
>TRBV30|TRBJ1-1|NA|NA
TGTGCCTGGACCAGTCCCCCGGACAAAGCTATGAACACTGAAGCTTTCTTT
CAWTSPPDKAMNTEAFF
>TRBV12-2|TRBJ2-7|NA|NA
TGTGCAAGTCGCTCCATTATCCGCGGGCACCCAAGCTCCTACGAGCAGTACTTC
CASRSIIRGHPSSYEQYF
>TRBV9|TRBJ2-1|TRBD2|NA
TGTGCCAGCAGCATAACTAGCGGGGGGAACAATGAGCAGTTCTTC
CASSITSGGNNEQFF
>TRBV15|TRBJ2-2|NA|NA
TGTGCCACCAGCACCAGGAACGCACCCGGGGAGCTGTTTTTT
CATSTRNAPGELFF
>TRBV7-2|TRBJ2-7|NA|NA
TGTGCCAGCAGCTTAGCCGGGGTAACGTACGAGCAGTACTTC
CASSLAGVTYEQYF
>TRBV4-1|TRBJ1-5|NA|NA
TGCGCCAGCAGCCAAGTGACCGGGGGGTCCAATCAGCCCCAGCATTTT
CASSQVTGGSNQPQHF
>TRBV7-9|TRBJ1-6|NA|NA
TGTGCCAGCAGCTTAGAGGAGAATTCACCCCTCCACTTT
CASSLEENSPLHF
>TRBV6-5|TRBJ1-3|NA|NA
TGTGCCAGCAGTTACAGGAGGGAGGCTGGAAACACCATATATTTT
CASSYRREAGNTIYF
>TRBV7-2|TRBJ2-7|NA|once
TGTGCCAGCAGCGTTGACAGCCGGTTCTCCTACGAGCAGTACTTC
CASSVDSRFSYEQYF
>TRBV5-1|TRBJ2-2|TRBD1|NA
TGCGCCAGCAGCCTGGACAGGGGGGACACCGGGGAGCTGTTTTTT
CASSLDRGDTGELFF
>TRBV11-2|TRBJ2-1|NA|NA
TGTGCCAGCAGCTTAGATCGGTCGAGCGCTGGCCATGAGCAGTTCTTC
CASSLDRSSAGHEQFF
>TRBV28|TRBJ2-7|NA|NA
TGTGCCAGCAGGCTGACAGGACGCTACGAGCAGTACTTC
CASRLTGRYEQYF
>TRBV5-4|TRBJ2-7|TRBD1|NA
TGTGCCAGCAGCTCCCGGACAGGGGGTATCTACGAGCAGTACTTC
CASSSRTGGIYEQYF
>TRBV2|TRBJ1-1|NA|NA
TGTGCCAGCAAAGGGGGACGGGCGTTCCCTGAAGCTTTCTTT
CASKGGRAFPEAFF
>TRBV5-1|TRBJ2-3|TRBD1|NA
TGCGCCAGCAGCCCAGGACAGGGGGCCGCAGATACGCAGTATTTT
CASSPGQGAADTQYF
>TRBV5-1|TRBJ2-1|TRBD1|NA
TGCGCCAGCAGCTTGTCGCCAGGGGGCCGAGGTGAGCAGTTCTTC
CASSLSPGGRGEQFF
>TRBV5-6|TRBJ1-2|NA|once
TGTGCCAGCAGCTTGCCAGGGATTAGCCCTAACTATGGCTACACCTTC
CASSLPGISPNYGYTF
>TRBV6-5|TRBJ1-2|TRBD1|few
TGTGCCAGCAGTTACCTCGGACAGGAGCGGGGCTACACCTTC
CASSYLGQERGYTF
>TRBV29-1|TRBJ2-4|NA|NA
TGCAGCGGGGAATTTGGGGGGTCGGACATTCAGTACTTC
CSGEFGGSDIQYF
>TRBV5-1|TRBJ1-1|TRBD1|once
TGCGCCAGCAGCTCAGGGGGAAGTCCGGTTTACACTGAAGCTTTCTTT
CASSSGGSPVYTEAFF
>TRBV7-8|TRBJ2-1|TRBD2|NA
TGTGCCAGCAGCCTTACCGGGACTAGCGGTTACAATGAGCAGTTCTTC
CASSLTGTSGYNEQFF
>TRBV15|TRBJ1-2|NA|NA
TGTGCCACCAGCAGTGAAATCAGGGTTTCCTATGGCTACACCTTC
CATSSEIRVSYGYTF